This TCR beta chain comes out of a study of shared clonotypes between healthy human individuals. About the study: The donor pool was made up of a couple of women and three men aged 18 to 49. Findings and limits, study-wide: Limited genetic and exposure-history diversity came from having few donors.

Evenly divided among several immunoSEQ plates was the genomic DNA of each subset. In replicate PCRs of unsorted PBMC, 300 ng DNA, tens of thousands of T cell genomes, was used. Sequenced by immunoSEQ multiplex PCR; TCRdb stores in-frame clones only, minus some. Of approximately 480,000 clones detected, roughly 85% appear once; the ten largest clones hold approximately 13%. The CDR3 consists of 15 residues. From germline, CDR1 is MNHNS and CDR2 SASEGT. On this clone itself: Its antigen is unidentified.

The V gene is TRBV6-1, the J gene TRBJ2-5; tentatively, D is TRBD2 (6 bases). Gene TRBJ2-7 matches the end of the DNA better, so the J call may be wrong. Material: PBMCs. The origin of this receptor is a woman in her forties in good health. Some clones in this sample may be carry-over from other donors' samples. In DNA, the CDR3 is TGTGCCAGCAGTCCCCGACTAGATCCGCCCTACGAGCAGTACTTC. Protein: CASSPRLDPPYEQYF.